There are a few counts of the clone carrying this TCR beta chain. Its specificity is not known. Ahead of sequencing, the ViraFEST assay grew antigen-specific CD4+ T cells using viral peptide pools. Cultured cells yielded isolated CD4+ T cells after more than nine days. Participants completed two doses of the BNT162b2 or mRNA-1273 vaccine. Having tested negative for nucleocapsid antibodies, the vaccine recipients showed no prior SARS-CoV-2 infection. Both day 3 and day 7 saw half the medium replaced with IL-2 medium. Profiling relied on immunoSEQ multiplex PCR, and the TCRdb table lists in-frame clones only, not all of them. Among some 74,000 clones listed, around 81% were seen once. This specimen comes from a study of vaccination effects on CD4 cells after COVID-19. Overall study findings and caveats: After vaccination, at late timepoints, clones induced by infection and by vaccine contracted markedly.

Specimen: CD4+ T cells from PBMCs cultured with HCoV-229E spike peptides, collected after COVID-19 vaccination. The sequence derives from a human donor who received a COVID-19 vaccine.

CDR3 DNA sequence: TGTGCCAGCAGCTTAGGGACAGGGCCCGAGACCCAGTACTTC. This encodes CASSLGTGPETQYF. The V call is TRBV7-2, the J call TRBJ2-5; 8 bases line up with TRBD1. V was clipped by 1 base and J by 5 bases; unmatched bases: 3. The CDR3 has 14 amino acids. The germline CDR1 and CDR2 sequences are SGHTA and FQGNSA.